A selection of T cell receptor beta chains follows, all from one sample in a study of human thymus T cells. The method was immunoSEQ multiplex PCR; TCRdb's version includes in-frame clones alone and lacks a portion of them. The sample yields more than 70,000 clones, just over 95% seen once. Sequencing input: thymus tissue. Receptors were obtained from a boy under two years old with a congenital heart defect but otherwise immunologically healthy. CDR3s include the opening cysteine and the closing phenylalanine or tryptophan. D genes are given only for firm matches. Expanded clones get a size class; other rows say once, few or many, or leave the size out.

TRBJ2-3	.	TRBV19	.	TGTGCCAGTAGTTTGTCCGTACACCCCACAGATACGCAGTATTTT	CASSLSVHPTDTQYF
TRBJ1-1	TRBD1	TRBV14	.	TGTGCCAGCAGCCCGAGGGACAGGGGGCCCACTGAAGCTTTCTTT	CASSPRDRGPTEAFF
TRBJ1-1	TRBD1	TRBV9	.	TGTGCCAGCAGCGTGGAACAGGGGGTGAGAACTGAAGCTTTCTTT	CASSVEQGVRTEAFF
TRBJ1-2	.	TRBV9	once	TGTGCCAGCATCTACCTCGACCGTCGGGTGGGCTATGGCTACACCTTC	CASIYLDRRVGYGYTF
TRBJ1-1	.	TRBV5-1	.	TGTGCCAGCAGCTTGGCAGGGCAGGGGAACACTGAAGCTTTCTTT	CASSLAGQGNTEAFF
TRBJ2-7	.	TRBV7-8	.	TGTGCCAGCAGCTTTGCGCGGCGTGGGGCCTACGAGCAGTACTTC	CASSFARRGAYEQYF
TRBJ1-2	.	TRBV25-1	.	TGTGCCAGCAGTGTGGGTATCTATGGCTACACCTTC	CASSVGIYGYTF
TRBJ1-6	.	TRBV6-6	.	TGTGCCAGCAGTTACTCCTTCGGACCGGATTCACCCCTCCACTTT	CASSYSFGPDSPLHF
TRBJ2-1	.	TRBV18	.	TGTGCCAGCTCACCAATGGGATGGGATATCTCCTACAATGAGCAGTTCTTC	CASSPMGWDISYNEQFF
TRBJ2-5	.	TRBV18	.	TGTGCCAGCTCATCCAAAGAGGTCCAGTACTTC	CASSSKEVQYF
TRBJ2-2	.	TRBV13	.	TGTGCCAGCAGCCGCGGGGGCCGCACCGGGGAGCTGTTTTTT	CASSRGGRTGELFF
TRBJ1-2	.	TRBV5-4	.	TGTGCCAGCAGCTTGGCGGCAGGGTATGGCTACACCTTC	CASSLAAGYGYTF
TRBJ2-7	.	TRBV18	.	TGTGCCAGCTCACCAACCCAGACAACTAACTACGAGCAGTACTTC	CASSPTQTTNYEQYF
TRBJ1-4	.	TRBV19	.	TGTGCCAGTAGTATTTTGCCCCGCCAAGGGCTAAGGGAAAAACTGTTTTTT	CASSILPRQGLREKLFF
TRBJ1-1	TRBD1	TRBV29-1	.	TGCAGCGTTGAAACGGGACAGGGGTGGACTGAAGCTTTCTTT	CSVETGQGWTEAFF
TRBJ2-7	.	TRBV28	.	TGTGCCAGCAGTCTGAACCCCGGGACCCCCTACGAGCAGTACTTC	CASSLNPGTPYEQYF